This is a list of T cell receptor beta chains from one sample in a study of T cell changes during pregnancy in multiple sclerosis. Clones were sequenced by immunoSEQ multiplex PCR, and TCRdb holds only the in-frame ones, with some missing. This table holds some 120,000 clones, 92% found once. Sequencing used peripheral blood, obtained in the third trimester of pregnancy. The receptors shown here come from a female donor with multiple sclerosis, enrolled in a pregnancy study. Each CDR3 is given with its conserved first and last residue. Each record gives: CDR3 DNA, CDR3 protein, D gene, clone size, V gene, J gene. A D gene is named only where the DNA matches it firmly. A row's size may be missing; if present it is once, few, many or a size class.

cdr3_nt: TGCGCCAGCAGCCAACTCGACAGACCCTCCTACAATGAGCAGTTCTTC
cdr3_aa: CASSQLDRPSYNEQFF
d_call: -
clone_size: -
v_call: TRBV4-1
j_call: TRBJ2-1

cdr3_nt: TGTGCCGGACACACCGGGACACCAAACACCGGGGAGCTGTTTTTT
cdr3_aa: CAGHTGTPNTGELFF
d_call: -
clone_size: -
v_call: TRBV6-1
j_call: TRBJ2-2

cdr3_nt: TGTGCCATCAGTGAGACAGGGGCGGCCTACGAGCAGTACTTC
cdr3_aa: CAISETGAAYEQYF
d_call: TRBD1
clone_size: -
v_call: TRBV10-3
j_call: TRBJ2-7

cdr3_nt: TGTGCCAGCAGCCCGCGATCCTACGAGCAGTACTTC
cdr3_aa: CASSPRSYEQYF
d_call: -
clone_size: -
v_call: TRBV7-9
j_call: TRBJ2-7

cdr3_nt: TGTGCCAGCAGCCCCCGACTAGCGGAAGGGCCCGGGGAGCTGTTTTTT
cdr3_aa: CASSPRLAEGPGELFF
d_call: TRBD2
clone_size: -
v_call: TRBV9
j_call: TRBJ2-2

cdr3_nt: TGTGCCAGCAGCCCACCCGGGTCGGGCTACACCTTC
cdr3_aa: CASSPPGSGYTF
d_call: -
clone_size: -
v_call: TRBV7-2
j_call: TRBJ1-2

cdr3_nt: TGCGCCAGCAGTGAGTCTGGACAGCATAGTCTCGAGCAGTACTTC
cdr3_aa: CASSESGQHSLEQYF
d_call: -
clone_size: once
v_call: TRBV10-2
j_call: TRBJ2-7

cdr3_nt: TGTGCCTGGAGGACAGGGACGGATACGCAGTATTTT
cdr3_aa: CAWRTGTDTQYF
d_call: TRBD1
clone_size: -
v_call: TRBV30
j_call: TRBJ2-3

cdr3_nt: TGTGCCAGCAGTGCCCCGGGTCTCCATCTTACTAATAGCAATCAGCCCCAGCATTTT
cdr3_aa: CASSAPGLHLTNSNQPQHF
d_call: -
clone_size: -
v_call: TRBV2
j_call: TRBJ1-5

cdr3_nt: TGTGCCAGCAGCACGTTTAGTAAGGACAGGAGCTACGAGCAGTACTTC
cdr3_aa: CASSTFSKDRSYEQYF
d_call: TRBD1
clone_size: -
v_call: TRBV5-6
j_call: TRBJ2-7

cdr3_nt: TGTGCCAGTACCAAAGGAGGGTTTACTGGAAACACCATATATTTT
cdr3_aa: CASTKGGFTGNTIYF
d_call: -
clone_size: -
v_call: TRBV19
j_call: TRBJ1-3

cdr3_nt: TGTGCCACCAGCAGGATTCCCACAGGGGGCGAGCAGTACTTC
cdr3_aa: CATSRIPTGGEQYF
d_call: TRBD1
clone_size: -
v_call: TRBV15
j_call: TRBJ2-7

cdr3_nt: TGCGCCAGCAGCATGGGACTTCGGACTAGCACAGATACGCAGTATTTT
cdr3_aa: CASSMGLRTSTDTQYF
d_call: -
clone_size: -
v_call: TRBV5-1
j_call: TRBJ2-3

cdr3_nt: TGCGCCAGCAGTGTATCCGGACAGGGGGCGGGGATTTTTTCAGATACGCAGTATTTT
cdr3_aa: CASSVSGQGAGIFSDTQYF
d_call: TRBD1
clone_size: -
v_call: TRBV10-1
j_call: TRBJ2-3

cdr3_nt: TGTGCCAGTAGTATCCTTGGGAGCGGGGGGGATGTAGAGACCCAGTACTTC
cdr3_aa: CASSILGSGGDVETQYF
d_call: TRBD2
clone_size: -
v_call: TRBV19
j_call: TRBJ2-5

cdr3_nt: TGTGCCAGCAGCTTAGGGTCTAGTGGCGAGCAGTACTTC
cdr3_aa: CASSLGSSGEQYF
d_call: -
clone_size: -
v_call: TRBV7-9
j_call: TRBJ2-7

cdr3_nt: TGTGCCAGCAGCCGACAGAACACCGGGGAGCTGTTTTTT
cdr3_aa: CASSRQNTGELFF
d_call: -
clone_size: -
v_call: TRBV13
j_call: TRBJ2-2

cdr3_nt: TGTGCCAGCAGTGGTCGTCAGGGGGTCACTCAGCCCCAGCATTTT
cdr3_aa: CASSGRQGVTQPQHF
d_call: TRBD1
clone_size: -
v_call: TRBV6-1
j_call: TRBJ1-5

cdr3_nt: TGTGCCAGTAGTATGTGGGGGGATAATGAAAAACTGTTTTTT
cdr3_aa: CASSMWGDNEKLFF
d_call: -
clone_size: -
v_call: TRBV19
j_call: TRBJ1-4

cdr3_nt: TGTGCCAGCTCACCGCGGCCGGGTAGCACCTATGGCTACACCTTC
cdr3_aa: CASSPRPGSTYGYTF
d_call: -
clone_size: -
v_call: TRBV18
j_call: TRBJ1-2

cdr3_nt: TGTGCCAGCAGCGCCCTCCAGGGGGTTACGCAGTATTTT
cdr3_aa: CASSALQGVTQYF
d_call: TRBD1
clone_size: -
v_call: TRBV9
j_call: TRBJ2-3

cdr3_nt: TGTGCCAGCTCACCCAGGGGGCGCCCCCAAGAGACCCAGTACTTC
cdr3_aa: CASSPRGRPQETQYF
d_call: TRBD1
clone_size: -
v_call: TRBV18
j_call: TRBJ2-5

cdr3_nt: TGTGCCAGCAGAAGACTCCCCAGGGATGAGCAGTTCTTC
cdr3_aa: CASRRLPRDEQFF
d_call: -
clone_size: -
v_call: TRBV6-1
j_call: TRBJ2-1

cdr3_nt: TGTGCCTGGGCAGGGGTGATCACAGATACGCAGTATTTT
cdr3_aa: CAWAGVITDTQYF
d_call: -
clone_size: -
v_call: TRBV30
j_call: TRBJ2-3

cdr3_nt: TGTGCCAGCAGTGTCCAGGGGGCGCGCAATGAGCAGTTCTTC
cdr3_aa: CASSVQGARNEQFF
d_call: TRBD1
clone_size: -
v_call: TRBV2
j_call: TRBJ2-1

cdr3_nt: TGTGCCAGCAGCCTTTTCCCCGGGATAAATGAAAAACTGTTTTTT
cdr3_aa: CASSLFPGINEKLFF
d_call: -
clone_size: once
v_call: TRBV4-2
j_call: TRBJ1-4

cdr3_nt: TGTGCCAGCAGTGAAAACAGGGTGAAGTACTTC
cdr3_aa: CASSENRVKYF
d_call: -
clone_size: -
v_call: TRBV25-1
j_call: TRBJ2-7

cdr3_nt: TGTGCCATCAGTGAGTCCCTAGAGTCCTCCTATGGCTACACCTTC
cdr3_aa: CAISESLESSYGYTF
d_call: -
clone_size: -
v_call: TRBV10-3
j_call: TRBJ1-2

cdr3_nt: TGTGCCAGCAGTCTCCCCCCGCGGATCTTTCGGGCAGATACGCAGTATTTT
cdr3_aa: CASSLPPRIFRADTQYF
d_call: -
clone_size: -
v_call: TRBV28
j_call: TRBJ2-3

cdr3_nt: TGTGCCAGCGGGATCAGGGGGCGTAAGGGACTAGCGGGAGTTTACACCGGGGAGCTGTTTTTT
cdr3_aa: CASGIRGRKGLAGVYTGELFF
d_call: TRBD2
clone_size: -
v_call: TRBV28
j_call: TRBJ2-2

cdr3_nt: TGTGCCAGCAGTGACGGGACTAGCCGACACAATGAGCAGTTCTTC
cdr3_aa: CASSDGTSRHNEQFF
d_call: TRBD2
clone_size: -
v_call: TRBV6-1
j_call: TRBJ2-1

cdr3_nt: TGCAGCGTTGAAGGGACAGACAGGGGACCCTACGAGCAGTACTTC
cdr3_aa: CSVEGTDRGPYEQYF
d_call: TRBD1
clone_size: -
v_call: TRBV29-1
j_call: TRBJ2-7

cdr3_nt: TGCGCCAGCAGTGAAGAGGGACCGGGACAGGTTCCCTACGAGCAGTACTTC
cdr3_aa: CASSEEGPGQVPYEQYF
d_call: TRBD1
clone_size: -
v_call: TRBV10-2
j_call: TRBJ2-7

cdr3_nt: TGTGCCAGCTCACCAACTCGCCACCCAGAGACCCAGTACTTC
cdr3_aa: CASSPTRHPETQYF
d_call: -
clone_size: -
v_call: TRBV18
j_call: TRBJ2-5

cdr3_nt: TGTGCCAGTAGTACCTACTCCAAACAGGGAGCCTATGGCTACACCTTC
cdr3_aa: CASSTYSKQGAYGYTF
d_call: -
clone_size: -
v_call: TRBV19
j_call: TRBJ1-2

cdr3_nt: TGTGCCAGCAGCTTAGAGGTCCGGGGCGAGCAGTACTTC
cdr3_aa: CASSLEVRGEQYF
d_call: -
clone_size: -
v_call: TRBV7-6
j_call: TRBJ2-7

cdr3_nt: TGTGCCAGCAGCTTGAGGAACAGGGGGAATTCACCCCTCCACTTT
cdr3_aa: CASSLRNRGNSPLHF
d_call: TRBD1
clone_size: -
v_call: TRBV11-2
j_call: TRBJ1-6

cdr3_nt: TGTGCCAGCAGTGACGCTAGCGGGGGTTACAATGAGCAGTTCTTC
cdr3_aa: CASSDASGGYNEQFF
d_call: TRBD2
clone_size: -
v_call: TRBV2
j_call: TRBJ2-1

cdr3_nt: TGTGCCAGCAGCCCCGACAGGACCGGGGAGCTGTTTTTT
cdr3_aa: CASSPDRTGELFF
d_call: -
clone_size: -
v_call: TRBV7-7
j_call: TRBJ2-2

cdr3_nt: TGTGCCAGTAGTATTTTCACAGGGGACCGGAATAGCAATCAGCCCCAGCATTTT
cdr3_aa: CASSIFTGDRNSNQPQHF
d_call: TRBD1
clone_size: -
v_call: TRBV19
j_call: TRBJ1-5

cdr3_nt: TGTGCCAGCTCACTGCGACTCGGGGACACTGAAGCTTTCTTT
cdr3_aa: CASSLRLGDTEAFF
d_call: -
clone_size: -
v_call: TRBV18
j_call: TRBJ1-1

cdr3_nt: TGTGCCAGCAGTGAATTGATGGGGACAGGGCCATACGAGCAGTACTTC
cdr3_aa: CASSELMGTGPYEQYF
d_call: TRBD1
clone_size: -
v_call: TRBV6-1
j_call: TRBJ2-7

cdr3_nt: TGTGCCAGTAGTGGGTCCCCTAGAGGCACTGAAGCTTTCTTT
cdr3_aa: CASSGSPRGTEAFF
d_call: -
clone_size: -
v_call: TRBV19
j_call: TRBJ1-1

cdr3_nt: TGTGCCAGCAGCCTCTCCTTGGGCGCCTCTGGAAACACCATATATTTT
cdr3_aa: CASSLSLGASGNTIYF
d_call: -
clone_size: -
v_call: TRBV14
j_call: TRBJ1-3

cdr3_nt: TGTGCCAGCAGCTTAACTTTGCGGAATTCCCACGAGCAGTACTTC
cdr3_aa: CASSLTLRNSHEQYF
d_call: -
clone_size: -
v_call: TRBV11-3
j_call: TRBJ2-7

cdr3_nt: TGTGCCAGCAACTACGACAGTGTTAGCAATCAGCCCCAGCATTTT
cdr3_aa: CASNYDSVSNQPQHF
d_call: -
clone_size: -
v_call: TRBV28
j_call: TRBJ1-5

cdr3_nt: TGTGCCACCAGCAGAGATGTCGGGAGTACAAATGAGCAGTTCTTC
cdr3_aa: CATSRDVGSTNEQFF
d_call: -
clone_size: -
v_call: TRBV15
j_call: TRBJ2-1

cdr3_nt: TGTGCCAGCAGCTTGGGACTAGAAGAGACCCAGTACTTC
cdr3_aa: CASSLGLEETQYF
d_call: -
clone_size: -
v_call: TRBV5-6
j_call: TRBJ2-5

cdr3_nt: TGTGCCAGCAGCGTAGGAGTTCCGGGACAGCGCACCGGGGAGCTGTTTTTT
cdr3_aa: CASSVGVPGQRTGELFF
d_call: TRBD1
clone_size: -
v_call: TRBV9
j_call: TRBJ2-2

cdr3_nt: TGTGCCAGCTCACCACCGACAGGGACTGTCTCTGGGGCCAACGTCCTGACTTTC
cdr3_aa: CASSPPTGTVSGANVLTF
d_call: -
clone_size: -
v_call: TRBV18
j_call: TRBJ2-6

cdr3_nt: TGTGCCAGTAGTATAAGAGGAGTTAACTATGGCTACACCTTC
cdr3_aa: CASSIRGVNYGYTF
d_call: -
clone_size: -
v_call: TRBV19
j_call: TRBJ1-2

cdr3_nt: TGTGCCAGCAACCGGGACACCGGCTCCTACAATGAGCAGTTCTTC
cdr3_aa: CASNRDTGSYNEQFF
d_call: -
clone_size: -
v_call: TRBV7-9
j_call: TRBJ2-1

cdr3_nt: TGTGCCAGCAGCTTAAGGGGGGGCCAGTACGAGCAGTACTTC
cdr3_aa: CASSLRGGQYEQYF
d_call: -
clone_size: -
v_call: TRBV7-6
j_call: TRBJ2-7

cdr3_nt: TGCGCCAGCAGCTTGGAGGACAGATACTCTGGGGCCAACGTCCTGACTTTC
cdr3_aa: CASSLEDRYSGANVLTF
d_call: -
clone_size: -
v_call: TRBV5-1
j_call: TRBJ2-6

cdr3_nt: TGTGCCAGCTCACCGCGACAGCCACCCTTCGAGCAGTACTTC
cdr3_aa: CASSPRQPPFEQYF
d_call: -
clone_size: -
v_call: TRBV18
j_call: TRBJ2-7

cdr3_nt: TGTGCCAGCAGCTTAGTTCCAACAGGAGCTACTCCCTACGAGCAGTACTTC
cdr3_aa: CASSLVPTGATPYEQYF
d_call: -
clone_size: -
v_call: TRBV7-9
j_call: TRBJ2-7

cdr3_nt: TGTGCCAGCAGCTTAGGCCAGGGTAGAGGTCAGCCCCAGCATTTT
cdr3_aa: CASSLGQGRGQPQHF
d_call: -
clone_size: -
v_call: TRBV7-9
j_call: TRBJ1-5